This T cell receptor (beta chain) was identified in a study of T cells after yellow fever vaccination. TCRdb used MiXCR to reprocess the 5' RACE reads, holding one entry per CDR3 protein. The table has 550,000 to 750,000 distinct CDR3 sequences, roughly 13% seen once; the top ten hold around 15%. Germline V CDR1 and CDR2: ENHRY, SYGVKD. The CDR3 has 13 amino acids. This TCR derives from a young man who received the YFV17D yellow fever vaccine. The source material was PBMCs, sampled on the day of the yellow fever booster vaccination. V is TRBV10-3 and J is TRBJ1-5; D is unclear. The CDR3 bases are TGTGCGATGGGGAAATATAGCAATCAGCCCCAGCATTTT. Residues: CAMGKYSNQPQHF.